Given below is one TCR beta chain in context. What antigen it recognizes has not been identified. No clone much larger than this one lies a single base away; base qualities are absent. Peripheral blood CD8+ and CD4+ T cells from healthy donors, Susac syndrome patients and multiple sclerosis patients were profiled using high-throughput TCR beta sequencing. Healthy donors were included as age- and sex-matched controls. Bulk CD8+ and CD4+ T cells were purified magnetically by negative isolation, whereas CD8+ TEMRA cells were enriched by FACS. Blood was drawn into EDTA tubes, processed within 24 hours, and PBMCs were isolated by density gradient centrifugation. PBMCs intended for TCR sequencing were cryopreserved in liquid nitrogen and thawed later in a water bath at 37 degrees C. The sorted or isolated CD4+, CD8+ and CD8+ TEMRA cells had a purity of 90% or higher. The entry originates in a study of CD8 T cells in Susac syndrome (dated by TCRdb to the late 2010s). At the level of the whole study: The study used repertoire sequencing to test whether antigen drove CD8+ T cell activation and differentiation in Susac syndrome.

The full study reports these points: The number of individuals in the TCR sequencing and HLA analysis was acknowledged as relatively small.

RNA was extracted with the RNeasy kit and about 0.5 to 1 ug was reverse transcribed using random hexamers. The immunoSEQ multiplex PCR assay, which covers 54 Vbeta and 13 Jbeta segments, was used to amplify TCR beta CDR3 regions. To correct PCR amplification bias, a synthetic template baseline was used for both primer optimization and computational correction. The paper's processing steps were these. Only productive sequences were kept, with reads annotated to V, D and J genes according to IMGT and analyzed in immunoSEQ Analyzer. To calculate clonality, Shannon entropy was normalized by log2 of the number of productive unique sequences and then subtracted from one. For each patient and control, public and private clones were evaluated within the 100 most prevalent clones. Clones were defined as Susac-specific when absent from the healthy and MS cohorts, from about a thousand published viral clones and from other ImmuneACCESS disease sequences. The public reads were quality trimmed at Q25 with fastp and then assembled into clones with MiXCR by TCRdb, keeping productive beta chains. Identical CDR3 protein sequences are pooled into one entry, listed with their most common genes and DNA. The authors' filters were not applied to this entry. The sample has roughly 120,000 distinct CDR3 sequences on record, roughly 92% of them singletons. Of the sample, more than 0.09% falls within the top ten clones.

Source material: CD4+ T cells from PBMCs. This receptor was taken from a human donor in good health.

The sequenced DNA: TGTGCCAGCAGTTTACAGGGGTCGGACACTGAAGCTTTCTTT. Its coded protein is CASSLQGSDTEAFF. The V gene is TRBV12-3 or TRBV12-4 and the J gene is TRBJ1-1, and the D gene may be TRBD1, 6 bases matching. The CDR3 starts with the cysteine, ends with the phenylalanine, and has 14 residues. Only the CDR3 portion is preserved as DNA: 42 bases, with reading frame beginning at the first base. V is clipped by 2 bases and J by 3 bases, and the sequence between their germline boundaries is 10 bases long.